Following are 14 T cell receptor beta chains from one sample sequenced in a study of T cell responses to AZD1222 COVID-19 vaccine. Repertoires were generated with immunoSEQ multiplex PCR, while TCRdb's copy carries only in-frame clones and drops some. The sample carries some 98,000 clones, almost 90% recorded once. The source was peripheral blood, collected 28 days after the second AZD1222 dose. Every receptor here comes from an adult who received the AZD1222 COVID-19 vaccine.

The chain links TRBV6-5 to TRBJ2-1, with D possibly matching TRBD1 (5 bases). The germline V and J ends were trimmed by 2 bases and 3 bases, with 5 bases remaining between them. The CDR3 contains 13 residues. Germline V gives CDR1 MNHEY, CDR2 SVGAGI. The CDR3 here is CASSYDSYNEQFF. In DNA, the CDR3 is TGTGCCAGCAGTTACGACAGCTACAATGAGCAGTTCTTC.

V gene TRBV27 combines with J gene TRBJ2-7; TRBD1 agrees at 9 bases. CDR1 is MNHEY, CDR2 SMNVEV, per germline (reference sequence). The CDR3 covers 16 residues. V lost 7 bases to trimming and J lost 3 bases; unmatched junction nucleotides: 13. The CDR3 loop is CASKYMSGQGHYEQYF. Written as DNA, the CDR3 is TGTGCCAGCAAATATATGAGCGGACAGGGGCACTACGAGCAGTACTTC.

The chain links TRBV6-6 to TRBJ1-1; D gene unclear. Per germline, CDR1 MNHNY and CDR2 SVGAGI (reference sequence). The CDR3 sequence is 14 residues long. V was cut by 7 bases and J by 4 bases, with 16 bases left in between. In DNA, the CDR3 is TGTGCCAGCAATGTGCATCCAAGGAGCACTGAAGCTTTCTTT. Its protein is CASNVHPRSTEAFF.

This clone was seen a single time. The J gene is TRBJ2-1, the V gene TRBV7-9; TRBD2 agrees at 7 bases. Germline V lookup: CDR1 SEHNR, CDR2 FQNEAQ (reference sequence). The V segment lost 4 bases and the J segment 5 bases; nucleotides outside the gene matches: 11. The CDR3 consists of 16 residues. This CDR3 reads CASSWASGWGNNEQFF. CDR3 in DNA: TGTGCCAGCAGCTGGGCTAGCGGTTGGGGCAACAATGAGCAGTTCTTC.

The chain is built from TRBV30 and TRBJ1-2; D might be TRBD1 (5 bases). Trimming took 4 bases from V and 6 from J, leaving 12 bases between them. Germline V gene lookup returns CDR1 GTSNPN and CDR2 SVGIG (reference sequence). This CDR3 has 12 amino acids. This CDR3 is CAWTRGEDGYTF. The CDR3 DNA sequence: TGTGCCTGGACCCGAGGGGAGGATGGCTACACCTTC.

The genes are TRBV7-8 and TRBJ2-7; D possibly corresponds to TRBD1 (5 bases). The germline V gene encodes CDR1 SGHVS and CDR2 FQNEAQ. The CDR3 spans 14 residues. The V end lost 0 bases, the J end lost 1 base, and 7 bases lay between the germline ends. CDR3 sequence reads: CASSLAGQSYEQYF. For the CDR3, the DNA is TGTGCCAGCAGCTTAGCGGGGCAATCCTACGAGCAGTACTTC.

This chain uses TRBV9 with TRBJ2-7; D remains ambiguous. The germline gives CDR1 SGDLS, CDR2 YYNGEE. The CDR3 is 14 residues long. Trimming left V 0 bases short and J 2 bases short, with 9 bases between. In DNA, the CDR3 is TGTGCCAGCAGCGTAGCTCCCAGAACCTACGAGCAGTACTTC. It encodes CASSVAPRTYEQYF.

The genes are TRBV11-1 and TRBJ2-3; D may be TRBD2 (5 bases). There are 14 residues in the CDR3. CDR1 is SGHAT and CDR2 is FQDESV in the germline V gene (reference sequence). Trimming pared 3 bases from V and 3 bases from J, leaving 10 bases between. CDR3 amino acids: CASSFSSATDTQYF. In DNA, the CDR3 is TGTGCCAGCAGCTTCAGTAGCGCTACAGATACGCAGTATTTT.

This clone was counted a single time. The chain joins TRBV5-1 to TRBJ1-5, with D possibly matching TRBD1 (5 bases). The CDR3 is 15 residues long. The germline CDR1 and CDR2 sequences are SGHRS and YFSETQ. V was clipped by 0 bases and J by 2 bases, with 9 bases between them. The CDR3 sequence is CASSLGPGRNQPQHF. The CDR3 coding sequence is TGCGCCAGCAGCTTGGGACCGGGGCGCAATCAGCCCCAGCATTTT.

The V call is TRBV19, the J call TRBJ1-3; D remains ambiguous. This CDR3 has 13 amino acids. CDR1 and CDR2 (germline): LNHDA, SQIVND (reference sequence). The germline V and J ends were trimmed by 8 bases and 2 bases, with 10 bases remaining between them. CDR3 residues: CASCLGAGNTIYF. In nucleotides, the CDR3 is TGTGCCAGTTGCCTTGGAGCTGGAAACACCATATATTTT.

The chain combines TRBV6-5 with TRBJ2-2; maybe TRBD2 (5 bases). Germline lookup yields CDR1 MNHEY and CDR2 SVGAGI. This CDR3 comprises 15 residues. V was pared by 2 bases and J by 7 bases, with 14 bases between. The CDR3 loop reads CASSYKRLLGGELFF. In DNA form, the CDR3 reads TGTGCCAGCAGTTACAAGCGGCTACTGGGCGGGGAGCTGTTTTTT.

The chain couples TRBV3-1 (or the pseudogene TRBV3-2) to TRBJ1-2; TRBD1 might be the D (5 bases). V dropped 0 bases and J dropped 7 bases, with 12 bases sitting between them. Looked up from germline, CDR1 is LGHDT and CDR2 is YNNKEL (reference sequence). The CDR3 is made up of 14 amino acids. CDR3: CASSQEVAGSGYTF. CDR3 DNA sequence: TGTGCCAGCAGCCAAGAGGTCGCAGGGAGTGGCTACACCTTC.

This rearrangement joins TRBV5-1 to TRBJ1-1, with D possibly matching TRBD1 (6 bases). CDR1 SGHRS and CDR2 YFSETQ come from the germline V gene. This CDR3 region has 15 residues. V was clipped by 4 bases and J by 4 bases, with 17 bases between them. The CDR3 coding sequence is TGCGCCAGCAGCGTTATTCCGACAGGCTCCACTGAAGCTTTCTTT. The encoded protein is CASSVIPTGSTEAFF.

CDR3 region: CAWRRDSNEKLFF. In nucleotides, the CDR3 is TGTGCCTGGAGGAGGGACAGTAATGAAAAACTGTTTTTT. This chain links TRBV30 with TRBJ1-4; 7 bases line up with TRBD1. CDR1 GTSNPN and CDR2 SVGIG come from the germline V gene (reference sequence). The CDR3 covers 13 residues. Losses at the gene ends were 3 bases for V and 4 bases for J; bases not matched to a gene: 2.